A selection of T cell receptor beta chains follows, all from one sample in a study of Tregs in tolerant kidney transplant recipients. The assay was immunoSEQ multiplex PCR, and TCRdb's table has in-frame clones only and misses some. Found here are tens of thousands of clones, around 83% of them singletons; the top ten hold about 5%. The sample taken for sequencing was CD4+ T cells from blood. Source of these receptors: a human donor in good health. Each CDR3 is given with its conserved first and last residue. The order of the fields is clone size, V gene, J gene, D gene, CDR3 DNA, CDR3 protein. The D gene is left open where the match is weak. Part of the rows lack a size; the others show once, few, many or a class for expanded clones.

clone size: .
V gene: TRBV5-3
J gene: TRBJ1-4
D gene: .
CDR3 DNA: TGTGCCAGAAGCTCGGGACGTGGAGAAAAACTGTTTTTT
CDR3 protein: CARSSGRGEKLFF

clone size: .
V gene: TRBV10-3
J gene: TRBJ2-5
D gene: TRBD2
CDR3 DNA: TGTGCCTCAACACCGGGACTAGCCGGACCGGCGGAGACCCAGTACTTC
CDR3 protein: CASTPGLAGPAETQYF

clone size: .
V gene: TRBV4-1
J gene: TRBJ1-4
D gene: .
CDR3 DNA: TGCGCCAGCAGCCATTCGCAGGGCTATAATGAAAAACTGTTTTTT
CDR3 protein: CASSHSQGYNEKLFF

clone size: .
V gene: TRBV5-1
J gene: TRBJ1-5
D gene: .
CDR3 DNA: TGCGCCAGTAAACAGGGCTTAAGCAATCAGCCCCAGCATTTT
CDR3 protein: CASKQGLSNQPQHF

clone size: .
V gene: TRBV28
J gene: TRBJ2-3
D gene: .
CDR3 DNA: TGTGCCAGCAGTTTTCCTAGCGAACTCACAGATACGCAGTATTTT
CDR3 protein: CASSFPSELTDTQYF

clone size: .
V gene: TRBV6-6
J gene: TRBJ2-1
D gene: .
CDR3 DNA: TGTGCCAGCAGTTACTTATCTTCGGGTTCGGGTGAGCAGTTCTTC
CDR3 protein: CASSYLSSGSGEQFF

clone size: .
V gene: TRBV7-2
J gene: TRBJ1-3
D gene: .
CDR3 DNA: TGTGCCAGCAGCTTAAAGAAGGACACCATATATTTT
CDR3 protein: CASSLKKDTIYF

clone size: .
V gene: TRBV28
J gene: TRBJ1-3
D gene: .
CDR3 DNA: TGTGCCAGCAGCCAATTCAGGCAATTATCTGGAAACACCATATATTTT
CDR3 protein: CASSQFRQLSGNTIYF

clone size: .
V gene: TRBV7-2
J gene: TRBJ2-3
D gene: .
CDR3 DNA: TGTGCCAGCAGCTTAGCGCAGTCGGGTGCAGATACGCAGTATTTT
CDR3 protein: CASSLAQSGADTQYF

clone size: .
V gene: TRBV2
J gene: TRBJ2-7
D gene: .
CDR3 DNA: TGTGCCAGCAGTGGAAGGCGAACAGGGTCCTACGAGCAGTACTTC
CDR3 protein: CASSGRRTGSYEQYF

clone size: .
V gene: TRBV11-3
J gene: TRBJ2-5
D gene: .
CDR3 DNA: TGTGCCAGCAGCATAGGGTCCTCTGGAGAGACCCAGTACTTC
CDR3 protein: CASSIGSSGETQYF

clone size: .
V gene: TRBV15
J gene: TRBJ2-1
D gene: .
CDR3 DNA: TGTGCCACCAGCAGACGAACTTACAAGAATGAGCAGTTCTTC
CDR3 protein: CATSRRTYKNEQFF

clone size: .
V gene: TRBV2
J gene: TRBJ1-1
D gene: TRBD1
CDR3 DNA: TGTGCCAGCAGACGACAGGGGTGGAACACTGAAGCTTTCTTT
CDR3 protein: CASRRQGWNTEAFF

clone size: .
V gene: TRBV2
J gene: TRBJ1-3
D gene: .
CDR3 DNA: TGTGCCAGCAGCTCGAGCAGGGTCAGCTCTGGAAACACCATATATTTT
CDR3 protein: CASSSSRVSSGNTIYF

clone size: .
V gene: TRBV7-2
J gene: TRBJ1-1
D gene: .
CDR3 DNA: TGTGCCAGCAGCAGAAAAACAGGCGCATCTGAAGCTTTCTTT
CDR3 protein: CASSRKTGASEAFF

clone size: few
V gene: TRBV11-1
J gene: TRBJ2-3
D gene: .
CDR3 DNA: TGTGCCAGCAGCTTAGCGTCAGCCCCCACAGATACGCAGTATTTT
CDR3 protein: CASSLASAPTDTQYF

clone size: few
V gene: TRBV11-3
J gene: TRBJ2-5
D gene: .
CDR3 DNA: TGTGCCAGCAGCTCCCAAGGAGGCAGCGCGCAGTACTTC
CDR3 protein: CASSSQGGSAQYF

clone size: .
V gene: TRBV5-8
J gene: TRBJ2-4
D gene: TRBD1
CDR3 DNA: TGTGCCAGCAGCTCCGACAGGGGGAGAAACATTCAGTACTTC
CDR3 protein: CASSSDRGRNIQYF

clone size: .
V gene: TRBV11-1
J gene: TRBJ2-2
D gene: .
CDR3 DNA: TGTGCCAGCAGCTTAGCAGTCCGAGACACCGGGGAGCTGTTTTTT
CDR3 protein: CASSLAVRDTGELFF

clone size: .
V gene: TRBV11-3
J gene: TRBJ2-3
D gene: TRBD2
CDR3 DNA: TGTGCCAGCAGCTTATCCGTACTAGCGGGGACAGATACGCAGTATTTT
CDR3 protein: CASSLSVLAGTDTQYF

clone size: .
V gene: TRBV7-9
J gene: TRBJ1-2
D gene: .
CDR3 DNA: TGTGCCAGCAGCTTAAGGGGGAACGGCTACACCTTC
CDR3 protein: CASSLRGNGYTF

clone size: .
V gene: TRBV11-2
J gene: TRBJ1-2
D gene: .
CDR3 DNA: TGTGCCAGCAGCTTAAGTCCAGAAAACTATGGCTACACCTTC
CDR3 protein: CASSLSPENYGYTF

clone size: .
V gene: TRBV29-1
J gene: TRBJ2-3
D gene: .
CDR3 DNA: TGCAGCCAATCAGAGGGACCTGTCGGCACAGATACGCAGTATTTT
CDR3 protein: CSQSEGPVGTDTQYF

clone size: .
V gene: TRBV30
J gene: TRBJ1-2
D gene: .
CDR3 DNA: TGTGCCTGGAGTGAGGGTATCAACTATGGCTACACCTTC
CDR3 protein: CAWSEGINYGYTF

clone size: .
V gene: TRBV10-2
J gene: TRBJ2-5
D gene: .
CDR3 DNA: TGCGCCAGCAGGACCATCGGCCTGGGGTTAGAGACCCAGTACTTC
CDR3 protein: CASRTIGLGLETQYF

clone size: .
V gene: TRBV28
J gene: TRBJ2-3
D gene: .
CDR3 DNA: TGTGCCAGCAGTTTGAGAGGACTCCACACAGATACGCAGTATTTT
CDR3 protein: CASSLRGLHTDTQYF

clone size: .
V gene: TRBV4-3
J gene: TRBJ2-6
D gene: .
CDR3 DNA: TGCGCCAGCAGCCCCTACTCTGGGGCCAACGTCCTGACTTTC
CDR3 protein: CASSPYSGANVLTF

clone size: .
V gene: TRBV28
J gene: TRBJ1-1
D gene: .
CDR3 DNA: TGTGCCAGCAGTTTTGGGGGACAACTGAACACTGAAGCTTTCTTT
CDR3 protein: CASSFGGQLNTEAFF

clone size: .
V gene: TRBV6-6
J gene: TRBJ2-2
D gene: TRBD1
CDR3 DNA: TGTGCCAGCAGTTATGAGGCAGGGGGCACCGGGGAGCTGTTTTTT
CDR3 protein: CASSYEAGGTGELFF

clone size: few
V gene: TRBV30
J gene: TRBJ1-5
D gene: .
CDR3 DNA: TGTGCCTGGAGTGTGAGGGGGGATCAGCCCCAGCATTTT
CDR3 protein: CAWSVRGDQPQHF